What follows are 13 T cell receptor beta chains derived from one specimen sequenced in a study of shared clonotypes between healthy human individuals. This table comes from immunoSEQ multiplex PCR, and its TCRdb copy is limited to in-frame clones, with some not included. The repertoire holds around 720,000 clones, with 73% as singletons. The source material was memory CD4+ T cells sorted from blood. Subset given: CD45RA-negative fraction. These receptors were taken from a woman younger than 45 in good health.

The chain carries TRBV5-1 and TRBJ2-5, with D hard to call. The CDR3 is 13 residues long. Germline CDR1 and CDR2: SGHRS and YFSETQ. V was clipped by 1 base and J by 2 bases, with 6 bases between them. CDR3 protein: CASSLFPQETQYF. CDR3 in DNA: TGCGCCAGCAGCTTGTTTCCTCAAGAGACCCAGTACTTC.

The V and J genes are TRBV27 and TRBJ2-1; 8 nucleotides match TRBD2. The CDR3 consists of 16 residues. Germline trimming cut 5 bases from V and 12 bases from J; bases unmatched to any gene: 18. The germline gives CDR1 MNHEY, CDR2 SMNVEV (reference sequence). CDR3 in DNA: TGTGCCAGCAGTCCGCGAGGGTCTAGCGGGTCGGTAGGGCAGTTCTTC. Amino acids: CASSPRGSSGSVGQFF.

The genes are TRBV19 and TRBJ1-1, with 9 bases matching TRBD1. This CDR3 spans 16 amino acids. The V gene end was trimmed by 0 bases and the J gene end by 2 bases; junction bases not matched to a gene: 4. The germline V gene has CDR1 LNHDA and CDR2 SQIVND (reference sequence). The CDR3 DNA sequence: TGTGCCAGTAGTATAGATCGACAGGGGGAAAACACTGAAGCTTTCTTT. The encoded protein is CASSIDRQGENTEAFF.

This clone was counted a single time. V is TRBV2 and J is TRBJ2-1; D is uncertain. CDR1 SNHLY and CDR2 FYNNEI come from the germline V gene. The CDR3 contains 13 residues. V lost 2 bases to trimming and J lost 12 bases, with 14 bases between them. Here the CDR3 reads CASSERQLIGQFF. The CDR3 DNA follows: TGTGCCAGCAGTGAAAGGCAGCTAATCGGGCAGTTCTTC.

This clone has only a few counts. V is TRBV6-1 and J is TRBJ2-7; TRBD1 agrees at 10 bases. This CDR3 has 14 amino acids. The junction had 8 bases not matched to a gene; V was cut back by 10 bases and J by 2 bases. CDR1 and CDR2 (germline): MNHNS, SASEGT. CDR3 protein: CATRGDRGTYEQYF. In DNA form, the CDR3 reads TGTGCCACCCGGGGGGACAGGGGCACCTACGAGCAGTACTTC.

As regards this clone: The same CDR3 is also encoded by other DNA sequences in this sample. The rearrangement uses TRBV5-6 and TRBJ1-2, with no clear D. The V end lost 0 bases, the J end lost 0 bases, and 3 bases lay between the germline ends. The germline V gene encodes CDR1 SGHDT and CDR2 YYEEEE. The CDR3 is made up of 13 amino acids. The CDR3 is CASSLAPNYGYTF. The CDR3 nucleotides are TGTGCCAGCAGCTTGGCGCCTAACTATGGCTACACCTTC.

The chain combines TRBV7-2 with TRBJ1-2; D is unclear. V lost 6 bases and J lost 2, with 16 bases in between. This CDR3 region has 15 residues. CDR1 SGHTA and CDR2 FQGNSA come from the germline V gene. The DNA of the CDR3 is TGTGCCAGCAGAGTCGAGCAGGTCCCAAACTATGGCTACACCTTC. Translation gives CASRVEQVPNYGYTF.

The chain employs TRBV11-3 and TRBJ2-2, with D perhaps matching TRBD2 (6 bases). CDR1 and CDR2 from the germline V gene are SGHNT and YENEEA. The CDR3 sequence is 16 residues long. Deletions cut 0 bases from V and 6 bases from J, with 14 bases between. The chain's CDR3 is CASSLDRGTAPGELFF. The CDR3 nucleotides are TGTGCCAGCAGCTTAGATCGCGGGACGGCCCCCGGGGAGCTGTTTTTT.

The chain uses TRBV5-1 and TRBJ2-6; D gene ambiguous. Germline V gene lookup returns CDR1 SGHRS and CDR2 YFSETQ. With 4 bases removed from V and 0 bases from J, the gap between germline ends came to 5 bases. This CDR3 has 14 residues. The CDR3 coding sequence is TGCGCCAGCAGCAACAACTCTGGGGCCAACGTCCTGACTTTC. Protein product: CASSNNSGANVLTF.

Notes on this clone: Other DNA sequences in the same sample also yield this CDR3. The CDR3 region is CASSTQRNTEAFF. CDR3 coding DNA: TGTGCCAGCAGCACTCAGAGGAACACTGAAGCTTTCTTT. V usage is TRBV7-3 and J usage is TRBJ1-1; unclear D gene. The germline CDR1 and CDR2 sequences are SGHTA and FQGTGA. V gave up 5 bases and J gave up 1 base, with 8 bases separating them. This CDR3 is 13 amino acids long.

The CDR3 spells CASSLAGDIYEQYF. The CDR3 region has the DNA TGTGCCAGCAGCCTAGCGGGAGATATCTACGAGCAGTACTTC. The chain joins TRBV6-5 to TRBJ2-7; 10 nucleotides agree with TRBD2. CDR3 length equals 14 residues. Germline CDR1 and CDR2: MNHEY and SVGAGI. Unmatched junction bases numbered 5, after V lost 6 bases and J lost 3 bases.

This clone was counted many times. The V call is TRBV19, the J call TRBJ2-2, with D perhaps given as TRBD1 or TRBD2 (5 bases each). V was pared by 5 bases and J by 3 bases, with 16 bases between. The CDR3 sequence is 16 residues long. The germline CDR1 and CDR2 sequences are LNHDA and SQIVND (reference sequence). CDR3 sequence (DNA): TGTGCCAGTAGTTCCTCACTAGGGGCCTACACCGGGGAGCTGTTTTTT. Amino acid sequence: CASSSSLGAYTGELFF.

In nucleotides, the CDR3 is TGTGCCAGCAGTCCTAGGACTAGCGGGGAAGAGACCCAGTACTTC. As protein: CASSPRTSGEETQYF. This rearrangement joins TRBV6-1 to TRBJ2-5; 12 bases line up with TRBD2. Germline CDR1 and CDR2: MNHNS and SASEGT. V gave up 5 bases and J gave up 3 bases; unmatched junction bases: 4. This CDR3 region has 15 residues.